The 11 T cell receptor beta chains below were found in one sample sequenced in a study of blood T cells in healthy people across ages. Primed by a sample-barcoded 5' primer and a J-beta primer mix, a second PCR proceeded for 7 to 11 cycles. MiXCR, applied by TCRdb to the 5' RACE reads, yields one record per CDR3 protein. Of about 1.5 million distinct CDR3 sequences in the sample, roughly 40% were seen once. Sequenced material: blood. The receptors were sampled from a woman aged 18-30 years in good health.

In the case of this clonotype: Relative to the germline gene, one junction end is altered; a read error may explain this. This chain links TRBV15 with TRBJ2-5, with unresolved D. CDR1 is LNHNV and CDR2 is YYDKDF in the germline V gene (reference sequence). This CDR3 spans 16 amino acids. CDR3 region: CATNRDRGSLQETQYF. The CDR3 region has the DNA TGTGCCACCAACAGAGATCGCGGCAGCCTCCAAGAGACCCAGTACTTC.

In its sample, this clonotype was seen once. V gene TRBV5-6 combines with J gene TRBJ1-1; D unresolved. Trimming shortened V by 6 bases and J by 3 bases, and 12 bases separated the two germline ends. CDR1 is SGHDT, CDR2 YYEEEE, per germline. This CDR3 contains 13 residues. CDR3 nucleotides: TGTGCCAGCACCCCGGACCTTCACACTGAAGCTTTCTTT. Residues: CASTPDLHTEAFF.

V gene TRBV28 combines with J gene TRBJ1-2; D call uncertain. Germline-derived CDR1 and CDR2 are MDHEN and SYDVKM. V lost 5 bases to trimming and J lost 2 bases, with 12 bases between them. This CDR3 has 14 residues. The CDR3 bases are TGTGCCAGCAGTGTCGGGCCCGTCAACTATGGCTACACCTTC. Its protein is CASSVGPVNYGYTF.

The V and J genes are TRBV7-2 and TRBJ1-1, with D possibly matching TRBD1 (5 bases). The germline V gene has CDR1 SGHTA and CDR2 FQGNSA. The CDR3 is made up of 14 amino acids. Trimming took off 8 bases at V and 1 base at J, with 14 bases between the two ends. CDR3 loop: CASGWGRGNTEAFF. As DNA, the CDR3 is TGTGCCAGCGGCTGGGGACGGGGGAACACTGAAGCTTTCTTT.

This chain joins TRBV7-6 and TRBJ2-1; 11 bases are a match to TRBD1. J lost 8 bases, V lost 3 bases, and 12 bases had no gene match. This CDR3 has 17 residues. From germline, CDR1 is SGHVS and CDR2 FNYEAQ. The CDR3 region has the DNA TGTGCCAGCAGCTTGACTGGGACAGGGGGAGGGCCGGATGAGCAGTTCTTC. This codes for CASSLTGTGGGPDEQFF.

This clonotype was seen more than once but under ten times. The chain joins TRBV5-1 to TRBJ2-3; 7 nucleotides align to TRBD2. V trimming: 4 bases; J trimming: 7 bases; junction bases outside the gene matches: 12. From germline, CDR1 is SGHRS and CDR2 YFSETQ. This CDR3 is 15 amino acids long. The CDR3 protein is CASSPGGAGDHTQYF. CDR3 nucleotides: TGCGCCAGCAGCCCGGGAGGCGCGGGAGATCATACGCAGTATTTT.

Only one count was recorded for this clonotype. CDR3 region: CASSSTSPDQRGNSEQFF. CDR3 sequence (DNA): TGTGCCAGCAGTTCCACCTCACCCGATCAGCGGGGGAACAGTGAGCAGTTCTTC. This rearrangement joins TRBV12-3 or TRBV12-4 to TRBJ2-1, with TRBD2 matching over 8 bases. The V gene end was trimmed by 4 bases and the J gene end by 9 bases; junction bases not matched to a gene: 20. The CDR3 has 18 residues.

The rearrangement uses TRBV5-1 and TRBJ1-1; perhaps TRBD1 as D (6 bases). Germline CDR1 reads SGHRS; CDR2 reads YFSETQ. This CDR3 is 16 amino acids long. Trimming pared 3 bases from V and 4 bases from J, leaving 19 bases between. The CDR3 protein is CASSSMGHPGATEAFF. As DNA, the CDR3 is TGCGCCAGCAGCTCGATGGGACACCCCGGGGCCACTGAAGCTTTCTTT.

V is TRBV20-1 and J is TRBJ2-7, with 12 bases aligning to TRBD2. This CDR3 is 15 amino acids long. V lost 1 base, J lost 5 bases, and 6 bases stayed unmatched. CDR1 is DFQATT, CDR2 SNEGSKA, per germline (reference sequence). This CDR3 is CSARGRLAGVDEQYF. The CDR3 DNA sequence: TGCAGTGCTAGAGGCAGACTAGCGGGAGTAGACGAGCAGTACTTC.

V and J are TRBV19 and TRBJ2-4; D remains ambiguous. CDR1 and CDR2 (germline): LNHDA, SQIVND (reference sequence). The CDR3 contains 12 residues. Trimming shortened V by 6 bases and J by 6 bases, and 9 bases separated the two germline ends. CDR3 bases: TGTGCCAGTAGATCCCGCCCAAACATTCAGTACTTC. Encoded protein: CASRSRPNIQYF.

This clonotype was seen a handful of times. V and J are TRBV20-1 and TRBJ2-1; tentative D call: TRBD2 (6 bases). The length of the CDR3 is 15 residues. The ends were cut back, 0 bases at V and 12 bases at J, with 21 bases in the middle. Germline V gene sequence: CDR1 DFQATT, CDR2 SNEGSKA (reference sequence). The CDR3 bases are TGCAGTGCTAGAGATCGGGGGATGTCCCCTCCCGTGCAGTTCTTC. Amino acids: CSARDRGMSPPVQFF.